This is a list of T cell receptor beta chains from one sample in a study of T cells after posttransplantation cyclophosphamide. Using immunoSEQ multiplex PCR, the repertoire was profiled, and TCRdb retains in-frame clones only, with some absent. The profile shows 20,000 to 25,000 clones, around 90% of them singletons. Here the sequenced sample was PBMCs, taken after an allogeneic stem cell transplant with a calcineurin inhibitor and methotrexate. The receptor set was obtained from a female patient between 50 and 59 years old who received an allogeneic stem cell transplant from an unrelated donor, was CMV-positive, and had chronic GVHD only. Some T cells may be supplied by the graft donor. Both conserved end residues are part of each CDR3. The D gene is left open where the match is weak. Rows may omit the clone size; those that give it use once, few, many or a size class.

once	14	TRBD2	TRBV5-4	TRBJ2-7	TGTGCCAGCAGCTTGCGGGAGGCCTCCTACGAGCAGTACTTC	CASSLREASYEQYF
.	12	.	TRBV29-1	TRBJ2-5	TGCAGCGTTGAAGGTAGCCCGGAGACCCAGTACTTC	CSVEGSPETQYF
.	15	.	TRBV5-6	TRBJ2-2	TGTGCCAGCAGCCTTATAGGAGCGAACACCGGGGAGCTGTTTTTT	CASSLIGANTGELFF
.	19	TRBD2	TRBV9	TRBJ2-3	TGTGCCAGCAGCTTTGTCCTTCCGGGACTAGCGGGAGTGGCAGATACGCAGTATTTT	CASSFVLPGLAGVADTQYF
.	15	TRBD2	TRBV5-1	TRBJ2-7	TGCGCCAGCAGCTCGCCCCTAGCGGGAGTTTACGAGCAGTACTTC	CASSSPLAGVYEQYF
once	12	.	TRBV2	TRBJ1-2	TGTGCCAGCAGCGTATCGAACTATGGCTACACCTTC	CASSVSNYGYTF
.	16	TRBD1	TRBV5-1	TRBJ2-7	TGCGCCAGCAGCTTGGACTCGGCGGGACAGGCCTACGAGCAGTACTTC	CASSLDSAGQAYEQYF
.	13	.	TRBV30	TRBJ2-2	TGTGCCTGGAACCCGGGGAACACCGGGGAGCTGTTTTTT	CAWNPGNTGELFF
once	16	TRBD1	TRBV7-9	TRBJ1-2	TGTGCCAGCAGCGCGGGACAGGCCTTAGCTAACTATGGCTACACCTTC	CASSAGQALANYGYTF
.	14	.	TRBV4-1	TRBJ2-1	TGCGCCAGCAGCCAGGTCGGACTGGTGTTTGAGCAGTTCTTC	CASSQVGLVFEQFF
.	14	TRBD2	TRBV9	TRBJ2-3	TGTGCCAGCAGCGGAGCGGGAGGGTGGGATACGCAGTATTTT	CASSGAGGWDTQYF
.	14	TRBD1	TRBV5-1	TRBJ2-7	TGCGCCAGCAGCTTGGAGGGGGCCAGCTACGAGCAGTACTTC	CASSLEGASYEQYF
.	12	.	TRBV5-1	TRBJ1-1	TGCGCCAGCAGCTGGGGGGGGACTGAAGCTTTCTTT	CASSWGGTEAFF
once	15	TRBD2	TRBV28	TRBJ2-1	TGTGCCAGCAGCCCACTAGCGGGAGGCCACAATGAGCAGTTCTTC	CASSPLAGGHNEQFF
few	15	TRBD1	TRBV7-8	TRBJ2-7	TGTGCCAGCAGCTATCCGGGACAGGGGGTTGTGCGGCAGTACTTC	CASSYPGQGVVRQYF
.	14	TRBD2	TRBV4-2	TRBJ2-3	TGTGCCAGCAGCCAAGGCAGCGGGATCGATACGCAGTATTTT	CASSQGSGIDTQYF
.	21	.	TRBV2	TRBJ1-4	TGTGCCAGCAGTGAATTTCCGACTATTCTTTACGGGCTCACAACTAATGAAAAACTGTTTTTT	CASSEFPTILYGLTTNEKLFF
.	13	.	TRBV5-1	TRBJ2-3	TGCGCCAGCAGCCCTACGGGTCTTGATACGCAGTATTTT	CASSPTGLDTQYF
.	15	TRBD2	TRBV7-2	TRBJ2-7	TGTGCCAGCAGCTTGGGACTAGCTACTTTCTACGAGCAGTACTTC	CASSLGLATFYEQYF
.	12	.	TRBV5-5	TRBJ2-7	TGTGCCAGCAGCCCTTACTCGTACGAGCAGTACTTC	CASSPYSYEQYF
.	14	.	TRBV7-3	TRBJ2-2	TGTGCCAGCAGCCCGCTCGGCCGGGGCGGGGAGCTGTTTTTT	CASSPLGRGGELFF
few	12	.	TRBV18	TRBJ1-1	TGTGCCAGCTCACCAGGGCAGGCCGAAGCTTTCTTT	CASSPGQAEAFF
.	11	TRBD1	TRBV20-1	TRBJ1-2	TGCAGTGCAATACAGGGGCTAGGCTACACCTTC	CSAIQGLGYTF
once	18	.	TRBV4-1	TRBJ2-1	TGCGCCAGCAGCCAAGATTCGGGGGACCACACGCGAGACAATGAGCAGTTCTTC	CASSQDSGDHTRDNEQFF
.	15	TRBD2	TRBV19	TRBJ2-3	TGTGCCAGTAGTGAAAGCGGCTCGGGAGGCGATACGCAGTATTTT	CASSESGSGGDTQYF
few	15	.	TRBV5-6	TRBJ2-7	TGTGCCAGCAGCTTAGTACTAGCCCTCTCCTACGAGCAGTACTTC	CASSLVLALSYEQYF
.	15	TRBD1	TRBV10-3	TRBJ2-5	TGTGCCATCAGTGAGCGACCGGGACAGGGTGAGACCCAGTACTTC	CAISERPGQGETQYF
.	15	TRBD1	TRBV5-1	TRBJ1-3	TGCGCCAGCAGCTTGAGTGGGACAGGGCGAAACACCATATATTTT	CASSLSGTGRNTIYF
.	13	.	TRBV25-1	TRBJ2-7	TGTGCCAGTAGTAAACAGCCGCTTAGCGAGCAGTACTTC	CASSKQPLSEQYF
.	14	TRBD2	TRBV2	TRBJ2-3	TGTGCCAGCAGCCTAGCGGTTAGCACAGATACGCAGTATTTT	CASSLAVSTDTQYF
once	15	.	TRBV9	TRBJ1-1	TGTGCCAGCAGCGCCCACTCAAGCGGGGACACTGAAGCTTTCTTT	CASSAHSSGDTEAFF
.	15	TRBD2	TRBV27	TRBJ2-1	TGTGCCAGCAGAGACTCTAGCGGACTATACAATGAGCAGTTCTTC	CASRDSSGLYNEQFF
.	17	TRBD2	TRBV10-1	TRBJ2-3	TGCGCCAGCAGTGATGAGTATCTAGCGGAGCCGGGAGATACGCAGTATTTT	CASSDEYLAEPGDTQYF
.	17	TRBD1	TRBV18	TRBJ2-3	TGTGCCAGCTCACCCGGGACAGGGGGTTTTTATGGAGATACGCAGTATTTT	CASSPGTGGFYGDTQYF
.	12	.	TRBV4-2	TRBJ2-7	TGTGCCAGCAGCCAAGAGTCGGGGGAGCAGTACTTC	CASSQESGEQYF
.	13	TRBD1	TRBV29-1	TRBJ1-3	TGCAGCGTATGGGACAGCTCTGGAAACACCATATATTTT	CSVWDSSGNTIYF
few	13	.	TRBV10-1	TRBJ1-4	TGCGCCAGCAGTGAGTCGGGAGCCCGAAAACTGTTTTTT	CASSESGARKLFF
.	16	.	TRBV5-6	TRBJ2-6	TGTGCCAGCAGCTTGGGACTTGGATATGGGGCCAACGTCCTGACTTTC	CASSLGLGYGANVLTF
once	14	TRBD1	TRBV5-1	TRBJ1-1	TGCGCCAGCAGCGGAGGAGGGGGCGCGACTGAAGCTTTCTTT	CASSGGGGATEAFF
.	16	.	TRBV5-6	TRBJ1-6	TGTGCCAGCAGCTCAATGGACAGATTCTATAATTCACCCCTCCACTTT	CASSSMDRFYNSPLHF
.	14	.	TRBV30	TRBJ1-6	TGTGCCTGGAGTGAAGTCGTCAGTAATTCACCCCTCCACTTT	CAWSEVVSNSPLHF
.	15	TRBD1	TRBV28	TRBJ1-3	TGTGCCAGCAGTTATCCAGGGGGCGCGAGGAACACCATATATTTT	CASSYPGGARNTIYF
.	14	TRBD2	TRBV27	TRBJ2-1	TGTGCCAGCAGTTTAGGGACTAGAGGTAATGAGCAGTTCTTC	CASSLGTRGNEQFF
.	18	TRBD2	TRBV7-2	TRBJ2-2	TGTGCCAGCAGCTTAACGTGGGGACTAGCGGGAGCTACGGGGGAGCTGTTTTTT	CASSLTWGLAGATGELFF
.	15	TRBD1	TRBV27	TRBJ1-2	TGTGCCAGCACGGACAGGGGGGGTCTCGACTATGGCTACACCTTC	CASTDRGGLDYGYTF
.	15	.	TRBV9	TRBJ1-5	TGTGCCAGCAGCGCACACCCAGGGAGCAATCAGCCCCAGCATTTT	CASSAHPGSNQPQHF
few	15	.	TRBV15	TRBJ2-1	TGTGCCACCAGCAGCCCGGGAAGGTCCTACAATGAGCAGTTCTTC	CATSSPGRSYNEQFF
few	14	TRBD2	TRBV6-1	TRBJ2-1	TGTGCCAGTTCCGGGACTAGCGGGATTAATGAGCAGTTCTTC	CASSGTSGINEQFF
.	17	.	TRBV10-3	TRBJ2-7	TGTGCCATCAAAACCTTCTCGCGGGCGGGGAGCTCCTACGAGCAGTACTTC	CAIKTFSRAGSSYEQYF
.	15	.	TRBV27	TRBJ2-1	TGTGCCAGCAGTTTATGGTCTCCGAGGGAGAATGAGCAGTTCTTC	CASSLWSPRENEQFF
.	16	.	TRBV5-8	TRBJ2-7	TGTGCCAGCAGCTTGTCTACAGTTGCCCCCGATGGAGAGCAGTACTTC	CASSLSTVAPDGEQYF
.	15	TRBD1	TRBV5-5	TRBJ1-1	TGTGCCAGCAGCCCCGGGACAGGGTACGTCCCTGAAGCTTTCTTT	CASSPGTGYVPEAFF
once	15	TRBD1	TRBV9	TRBJ1-2	TGTGCCAGCAGCCCAAGGGACAGACACTACTATGGCTACACCTTC	CASSPRDRHYYGYTF
.	15	.	TRBV11-1	TRBJ2-3	TGTGCCAGCAGCCCCCGTAGCAGAAGCGTAGATACGCAGTATTTT	CASSPRSRSVDTQYF
.	13	.	TRBV4-1	TRBJ2-5	TGCGCCAGCAGCCGGACGGAGGAAGAGACCCAGTACTTC	CASSRTEEETQYF